The text below deals with one TCR beta chain. Its cognate antigen is unknown. The source of the sample is a study of T and B cells in COVID-19 patients. Study-level information: The recovered cohort's median age was about 35 years, versus approximately 70 years in active infection. About 90% of the roughly 20 active-infection patients had comorbidities associated with unfavorable COVID-19 outcome. Whole-study results and caveats: At recovery TRB diversity and richness exceeded healthy donors, after highly clonal active COVID-19 repertoires. Blood from mildly ill patients while symptomatic, and early samples from severe cases, were scarce.

Multiplex PCR with BIOMED2 TRB-A/B primer pools amplified TRB rearrangements. One entry per CDR3 protein results from TCRdb running MiXCR on the multiplex PCR reads. The sample lists around 8,400 distinct CDR3 sequences, under 30% seen once, with 5.5% in the top ten. Blood genomic DNA input for TRB amplification was roughly 220-500 ng. The CDR3 runs to 16 residues. Germline V gene sequence: CDR1 LNHDA, CDR2 SQIVND (reference sequence). Trimming removed 3 bases at V and 4 bases at J, with 16 bases between. The chain joins TRBV19 to TRBJ1-5; D may be TRBD1 (6 bases). Sequenced material: blood. This TCR came from a human donor who had recovered from COVID-19. CDR3 DNA sequence: TGTGCCAGTAGTATCGCGGGGGGCGGCGGGAATCAGCCCCAGCATTTT. This encodes CASSIAGGGGNQPQHF.